The 22 T cell receptor beta chains in this list originate from one sample, sequenced in a study of T cell clonality in common variable immunodeficiency. Generated by immunoSEQ multiplex PCR, the TCRdb table keeps only in-frame clones and is missing some. This sample includes tens of thousands of clones with no singletons; its ten biggest clones take up 2% to 2.5%. Material: peripheral blood mononuclear cells. Every receptor here comes from a person between 18 and 75 years old in good health.

To note about this clone: The CDR3 extends 3 residues past the end of the read, so its final part is completed from the germline J gene. The rearrangement links TRBV2 to TRBJ1-5; 7 nucleotides align to TRBD1. CDR1 is SNHLY and CDR2 is FYNNEI in the germline V gene. The CDR3 totals 15 residues. J lost 1 base, V lost 7 bases, and 7 bases had no gene match. The CDR3 loop is CASKGAGVSNQPQHF. Partial CDR3 DNA: TGTGCCAGCAAGGGGGCAGGGGTCAGCAATCAGCCC.

In its sample, this clone was seen many times. The observed sequence ends 3 residues before the CDR3 terminus, with the missing tail filled in from the germline J gene. The chain is built from TRBV5-4 and TRBJ1-2, with 7 bases aligning to TRBD1. CDR3 length: 16 residues. Germline lookup yields CDR1 SGHNT and CDR2 YYREEE (reference sequence). V lost 0 bases, J lost 5 bases, and 10 bases stayed unmatched. Incomplete CDR3 DNA: TGTGCCAGCAGCTTGGGGGACTCAGGGGGGAGTTATGGC. This codes for CASSLGDSGGSYG. The whole CDR3 protein reads CASSLGDSGGSYGYTF.

This clone was picked up a small number of times. The CDR3 end is not reached by the read, which stops 3 residues before it; the germline J gene fills it in. V and J are TRBV20-1 and TRBJ1-5; D might be TRBD1 (6 bases). In germline, CDR1 is DFQATT, CDR2 SNEGSKA (reference sequence). The V and J ends lost 5 bases and 6 bases respectively, with 17 bases between them. The CDR3 covers 14 residues. Incomplete CDR3 DNA: TGCAGTGCTTATCATATACAGGGTATTCAGCCC. Residues: CSAYHIQGIQP. The CDR3 reads in full as CSAYHIQGIQPQHF.

In its sample, this clone was seen many times. The read ends 3 residues before the CDR3 terminus; that terminus is restored from the germline J gene. J is TRBJ2-6 and V is TRBV7-3, with D possibly matching TRBD2 (6 bases). Germline V lookup: CDR1 SGHTA, CDR2 FQGTGA. The V end was cut by 2 bases, the J end by 0 bases, with 11 bases between. The CDR3 length is 17 residues. CDR3 DNA, as far as it was read: TGTGCCAGCAGCTTACGGGGGACCCGCTCTGGGGCCAACGTC. It is translated as CASSLRGTRSGANV. The CDR3 in its entirety is CASSLRGTRSGANVLTF.

Ten or more counts support this clone. The covered CDR3 bases are TGTGCCAGCAGCTCATTATACCGGGACAGGGGTAGTGGGGGC. Translated: CASSSLYRDRGSGG. The CDR3 reads in full as CASSSLYRDRGSGGYTF. The chain uses TRBV7-3 and TRBJ1-2, with 10 nucleotides matching TRBD1. From the germline J gene comes the end of the CDR3, since the read stops 3 residues before it. Germline CDR1 is SGHTA and CDR2 is FQGTGA. The CDR3 is made up of 17 amino acids.

This clone was recorded at least ten times. The CDR3 end lies 3 residues beyond the end of the read and is filled in from the germline J gene. This chain joins TRBV30 and TRBJ1-4, with D perhaps matching TRBD1 (5 bases). The CDR3 spans 17 residues. The V and J ends lost 2 bases and 0 bases respectively, with 16 bases between them. Per germline, CDR1 GTSNPN and CDR2 SVGIG (reference sequence). CDR3: CAWSSSRRAATNEKLFF. Incomplete CDR3 DNA: TGTGCCTGGAGTTCCTCCCGCAGGGCTGCAACTAATGAAAAA.

This clone appeared a few times. Read data end 3 residues before the CDR3 end; the end is taken from the germline J gene. The J gene is TRBJ2-2, the V gene TRBV2, with 8 bases lining up with TRBD1. Germline CDR1 reads SNHLY; CDR2 reads FYNNEI. The CDR3 consists of 17 residues. The ends lost 8 bases at V and 0 bases at J; junction bases unmatched: 11. The CDR3 DNA, read in part, is TGTGCCAGCTTCGTACGCGGACAGGGCACGAACACCGGGGAG. As protein: CASFVRGQGTNTGE. The whole CDR3 protein reads CASFVRGQGTNTGELFF.

This clone was observed at least ten times. The sequenced CDR3 bases are TGTGCCATAAGAGGGACGACAGGGATCCACAATGAG. It specifies CAIRGTTGIHNE. Given in full, the CDR3 is CAIRGTTGIHNEQFF. This chain links TRBV10-3 with TRBJ2-1, with 7 bases fitting TRBD1. Sequencing ends 3 residues short of the CDR3 end; the germline J gene provides the rest. V gave up 9 bases and J gave up 5 bases; unmatched junction bases: 13. This CDR3 contains 15 residues. Germline CDR1 is ENHRY and CDR2 is SYGVKD.

Concerning this clone: The read halts 3 residues ahead of the CDR3 end, with the missing end drawn from the germline J gene. The rearrangement uses TRBV11-2 and TRBJ2-7; D is possibly TRBD2 (6 bases). Per germline, CDR1 SGHAT and CDR2 FQNNGV. The V gene lost 1 base and the J gene lost 0 bases, with 10 bases spanning the gap. This CDR3 region has 15 residues. This CDR3 reads CASSLGRAVSYEQYF. The covered CDR3 bases are TGTGCCAGCAGCTTAGGGAGGGCCGTCTCCTACGAG.

This clone was counted a few times. The read stops 3 residues short of the end of the CDR3; the missing end is completed from the germline J gene. The chain has TRBV7-9 and TRBJ2-1, with 9 bases that match TRBD1. The junction had 2 bases not matched to a gene; V was cut back by 5 bases and J by 0 bases. CDR1 SEHNR and CDR2 FQNEAQ come from the germline V gene (reference sequence). The CDR3 runs to 15 residues. Incomplete CDR3 DNA: TGTGCCAGCAGCGCGGACAGGGGCTCCTACAATGAG. It specifies CASSADRGSYNE. The entire CDR3 protein reads CASSADRGSYNEQFF.

In its sample, this clone was seen many times. The read terminates 3 residues ahead of where the CDR3 ends, so the germline J gene completes it. The chain carries TRBV5-1 and TRBJ2-3; tentatively, D is TRBD1 (6 bases). V shed 1 base and J shed 1 base, with 10 bases lying between them. The CDR3 is made up of 15 amino acids. The germline V gene encodes CDR1 SGHRS and CDR2 YFSETQ. CDR3 DNA, as far as it was read: TGCGCCAGCAGCTTGAGGTACAGGGGCACAGATACG. This translates into CASSLRYRGTDT. The whole CDR3 is CASSLRYRGTDTQYF.

As concerns this clone: The CDR3 is cut off 3 residues early in the read; its end comes from the germline J gene. The chain links TRBV25-1 to TRBJ2-1; 9 positions agree with TRBD1. The germline CDR1 and CDR2 sequences are MGHDK and SYGVNS. Trimming cost V 6 bases and J 8 bases; bases outside gene matches: 8. The CDR3 is 14 amino acids. CDR3 sequence: CASRKGGQGDEQFF. Incomplete CDR3 DNA: TGTGCCAGCAGAAAAGGGGGACAGGGCGATGAG.

The table lists this clone with many counts. The read comes to an end 3 residues before the CDR3 does, leaving the germline J gene to fill in the end. The rearrangement uses TRBV6-4 and TRBJ2-3; weak D call: TRBD2 (5 bases). V lost 3 bases and J 1 base, leaving 11 bases between the germline ends. The CDR3 totals 15 residues. Looked up from germline, CDR1 is MRHNA and CDR2 is SNTAGT. The DNA read from the CDR3 is TGTGCCAGCAGTGAGAGCGGTGTTCGCACAGATACG. This codes for CASSESGVRTDT. The full CDR3 sequence reads CASSESGVRTDTQYF.

This clone was detected only a few times. The CDR3 end lies 3 residues beyond the end of the read and is filled in from the germline J gene. The chain couples TRBV2 to TRBJ1-1; D is ambiguous. CDR3 length: 11 residues. Germline lookup yields CDR1 SNHLY and CDR2 FYNNEI. The sequenced part of the CDR3 DNA is TGTGCCAGCAGTGTTGGGCAATTA. It translates to CASSVGQL. The complete CDR3 sequence is CASSVGQLAFF.

This clone was counted at least ten times. Coverage ceases 3 residues before the CDR3 finishes, and the germline J gene fills in the end. The chain carries TRBV7-3 and TRBJ2-3; 8 bases agree with TRBD1. The CDR3 loop spans 15 amino acids. Germline V gene lookup returns CDR1 SGHTA and CDR2 FQGTGA. The J segment lost 5 bases and the V segment lost 4 bases, leaving 8 bases of the junction unmatched. The CDR3 here is CASSSPGGFRDTQYF. The part of the CDR3 DNA that was read is TGTGCCAGCAGCTCGCCAGGGGGCTTTAGAGATACG.

This clone was seen only a few times. Read sequence stops 3 residues before the CDR3 end, and the germline J gene provides the missing end. This chain joins TRBV7-2 and TRBJ2-3; D uncertain. V shed 2 bases and J shed 5 bases, with 5 bases lying between them. This CDR3 spans 12 amino acids. Germline CDR1 SGHTA, CDR2 FQGNSA. The CDR3 is CASSLYLDTQYF. Partial CDR3 DNA: TGTGCCAGCAGCTTATATCTAGATACG.

The sample holds many counts of this clone. Read sequence stops 3 residues before the CDR3 end, and the germline J gene provides the missing end. This rearrangement joins TRBV30 to TRBJ1-5, with D tentatively TRBD1 (5 bases). V was trimmed by 0 bases and J by 4 bases, leaving 10 bases between them. The V gene's germline CDR1 is GTSNPN and CDR2 SVGIG (reference sequence). The CDR3 runs 14 residues. The CDR3 is CAWSVGAGNQPQHF. Incomplete CDR3 DNA: TGTGCCTGGAGTGTAGGGGCAGGTAATCAGCCC. Drawing the rest from reference TRBV30 and TRBJ1-5, the complete variable domain is SQTIHQWPATLVQPVGSPLSLECTVEGTSNPNLYWYRQAAGRGLQLLFYSVGIGQISSEVPQNLSASRPQDRQFILSSKKLLLSDSGFYLCAWSVGAGNQPQHFGDGTRLSIL.

About this clone itself: Read sequence stops 3 residues before the CDR3 end, and the germline J gene provides the missing end. This chain connects TRBV2 to TRBJ1-5; no reliable D call. V was shortened by 7 bases and J by 0 bases, with 7 bases between the two germline ends. The CDR3 is 13 residues long. CDR1 is SNHLY and CDR2 is FYNNEI in the germline V gene. CDR3 in amino acids: CASTVSSNQPQHF. CDR3 DNA, as far as it was read: TGTGCCAGCACCGTATCTAGCAATCAGCCC.

This clone was seen more than once but under ten times. The CDR3 goes on 3 residues after the read ends, and that part is filled in from the germline J gene. This sequence joins TRBV2 and TRBJ2-2; no definite D call. The CDR3 runs 14 residues. The germline V gene encodes CDR1 SNHLY and CDR2 FYNNEI. The ends were cut back, 2 bases at V and 5 bases at J, with 9 bases in the middle. The sequenced CDR3 bases are TGTGCCAGCAGTGAATTAGTAGATACCGGGGAG. Amino acid sequence: CASSELVDTGE. The complete CDR3 reads CASSELVDTGELFF.

This clone was seen repeatedly, ten times or more. From the germline J gene comes the end of the CDR3, since the read stops 3 residues before it. This sequence joins TRBV19 and TRBJ1-3; 7 bases are shared with TRBD1. Trimming removed 3 bases from V and 2 bases from J; junction bases left unmatched: 10. Germline loops: CDR1 LNHDA, CDR2 SQIVND (reference sequence). There are 17 residues in the CDR3. This CDR3 is CASSIRLDRRPGNTIYF. The CDR3 DNA, read in part, is TGTGCCAGTAGTATTCGTCTGGACAGGAGACCTGGAAACACC.

Ten or more counts support this clone. Read sequence stops 3 residues before the CDR3 end, and the germline J gene provides the missing end. This chain connects TRBV19 to TRBJ1-4, with a possible D match to TRBD1 (5 bases). From germline, CDR1 is LNHDA and CDR2 SQIVND (reference sequence). This CDR3 spans 14 amino acids. Trimming pared 1 base from V and 8 bases from J, leaving 11 bases between. The CDR3 loop is CASSIGGAQEKLFF. CDR3 bases read: TGTGCCAGTAGTATAGGGGGCGCACAAGAAAAA. Combining the CDR3 with reference TRBV19 and TRBJ1-4 gives the whole variable domain DGGITQSPKYLFRKEGQNVTLSCEQNLNHDAMYWYRQDPGQGLRLIYYSQIVNDFQKGDIAEGYSVSREKKESFPLTVTSAQKNPTAFYLCASSIGGAQEKLFFGSGTQLSVL.

This clone has a handful of counts. Sequencing ends 3 residues short of the CDR3 end; the germline J gene provides the rest. J is TRBJ1-5 and V is TRBV2; 11 bases line up with TRBD1. The germline gives CDR1 SNHLY, CDR2 FYNNEI. CDR3 length: 14 residues. Losses at the gene ends were 4 bases for V and 5 bases for J; bases not matched to a gene: 1. The part of the CDR3 DNA that was read is TGTGCCAGCAGTGGGGACAGGGGGGATCAGCCC. Protein: CASSGDRGDQP. From start to end, the CDR3 is CASSGDRGDQPQHF.